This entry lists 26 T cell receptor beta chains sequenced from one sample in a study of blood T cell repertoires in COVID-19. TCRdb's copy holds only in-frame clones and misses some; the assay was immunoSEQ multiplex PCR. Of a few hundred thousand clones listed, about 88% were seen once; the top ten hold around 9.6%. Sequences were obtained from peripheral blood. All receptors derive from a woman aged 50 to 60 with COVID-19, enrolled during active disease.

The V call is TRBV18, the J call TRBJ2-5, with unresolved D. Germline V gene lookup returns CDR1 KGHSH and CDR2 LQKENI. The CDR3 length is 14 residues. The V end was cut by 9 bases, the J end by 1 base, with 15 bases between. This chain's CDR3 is CASQLTAFQETQYF. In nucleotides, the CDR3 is TGTGCCAGTCAGTTAACAGCCTTCCAAGAGACCCAGTACTTC.

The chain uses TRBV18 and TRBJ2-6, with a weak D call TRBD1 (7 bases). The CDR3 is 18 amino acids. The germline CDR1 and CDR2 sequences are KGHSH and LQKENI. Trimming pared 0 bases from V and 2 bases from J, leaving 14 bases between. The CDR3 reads CASSPPAGGFTGANVLTF. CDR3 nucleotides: TGTGCCAGCTCACCACCGGCAGGGGGGTTTACTGGGGCCAACGTCCTGACTTTC.

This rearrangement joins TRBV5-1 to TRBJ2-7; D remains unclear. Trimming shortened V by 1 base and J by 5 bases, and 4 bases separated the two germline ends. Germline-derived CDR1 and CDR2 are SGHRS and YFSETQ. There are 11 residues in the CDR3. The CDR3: CASSLRDEQYF. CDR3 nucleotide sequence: TGCGCCAGCAGCTTGAGAGACGAGCAGTACTTC.

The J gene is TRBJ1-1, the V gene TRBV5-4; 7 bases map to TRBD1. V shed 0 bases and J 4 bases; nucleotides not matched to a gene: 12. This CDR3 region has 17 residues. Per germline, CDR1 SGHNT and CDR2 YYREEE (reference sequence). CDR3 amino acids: CASSLELSQGVGTEAFF. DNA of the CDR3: TGTGCCAGCAGCTTGGAACTTTCCCAGGGGGTGGGCACTGAAGCTTTCTTT. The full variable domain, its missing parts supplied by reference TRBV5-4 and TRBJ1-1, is ETGVTQSPTHLIKTRGQQVTLRCSSQSGHNTVSWYQQALGQGPQFIFQYYREEENGRGNFPPRFSGLQFPNYSSELNVNALELDDSALYLCASSLELSQGVGTEAFFGQGTRLTVV.

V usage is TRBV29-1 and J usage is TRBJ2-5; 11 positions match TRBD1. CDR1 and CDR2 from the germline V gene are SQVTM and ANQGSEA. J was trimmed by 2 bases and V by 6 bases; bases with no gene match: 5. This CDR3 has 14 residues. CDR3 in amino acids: CSVGQGALQETQYF. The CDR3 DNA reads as TGCAGCGTAGGACAGGGGGCTCTTCAAGAGACCCAGTACTTC.

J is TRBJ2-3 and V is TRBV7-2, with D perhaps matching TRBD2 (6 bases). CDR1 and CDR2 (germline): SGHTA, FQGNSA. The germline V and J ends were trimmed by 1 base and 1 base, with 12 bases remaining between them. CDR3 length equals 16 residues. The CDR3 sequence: CASSLGGSGRTDTQYF. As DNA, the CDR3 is TGTGCCAGCAGCTTAGGGGGTAGCGGCCGCACAGATACGCAGTATTTT.

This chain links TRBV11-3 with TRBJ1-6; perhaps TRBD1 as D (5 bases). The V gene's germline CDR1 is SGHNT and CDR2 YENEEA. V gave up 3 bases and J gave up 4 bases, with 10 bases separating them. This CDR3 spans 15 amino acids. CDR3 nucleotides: TGTGCCAGCAGCTTCCGGGGGAGTTATAATTCACCCCTCCACTTT. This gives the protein CASSFRGSYNSPLHF.

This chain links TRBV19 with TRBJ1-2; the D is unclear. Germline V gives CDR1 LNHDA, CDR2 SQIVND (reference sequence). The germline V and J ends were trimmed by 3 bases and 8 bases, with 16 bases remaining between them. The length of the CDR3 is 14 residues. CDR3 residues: CASSIGGVERGYTF. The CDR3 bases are TGTGCCAGTAGTATTGGCGGGGTCGAGAGGGGCTACACCTTC.

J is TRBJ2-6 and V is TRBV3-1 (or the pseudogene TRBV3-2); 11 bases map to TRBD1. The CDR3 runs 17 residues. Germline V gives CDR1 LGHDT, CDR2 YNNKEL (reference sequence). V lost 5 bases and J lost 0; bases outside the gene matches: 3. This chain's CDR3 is CASSAGTGGSGANVLTF. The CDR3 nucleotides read TGTGCCAGCAGCGCCGGGACAGGGGGCTCTGGGGCCAACGTCCTGACTTTC.

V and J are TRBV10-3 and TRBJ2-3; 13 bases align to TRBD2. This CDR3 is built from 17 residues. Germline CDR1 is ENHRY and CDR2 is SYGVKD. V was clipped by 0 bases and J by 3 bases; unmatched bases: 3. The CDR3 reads CAISESRGLAGTDTQYF. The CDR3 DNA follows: TGTGCCATCAGTGAGTCGAGGGGACTAGCGGGAACAGATACGCAGTATTTT.

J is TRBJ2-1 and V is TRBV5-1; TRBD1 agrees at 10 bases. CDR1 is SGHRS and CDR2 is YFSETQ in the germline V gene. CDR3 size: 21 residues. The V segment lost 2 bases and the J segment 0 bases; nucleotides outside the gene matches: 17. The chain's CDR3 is CASSFDRGRALTSSSYNEQFF. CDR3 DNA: TGCGCCAGCAGCTTCGACAGGGGGCGCGCACTTACCTCTAGCTCCTACAATGAGCAGTTCTTC.

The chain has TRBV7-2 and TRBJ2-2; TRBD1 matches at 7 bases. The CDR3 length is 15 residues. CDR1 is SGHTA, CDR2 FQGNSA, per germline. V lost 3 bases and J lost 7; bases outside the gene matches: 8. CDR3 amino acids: CASSLGDRSGGELFF. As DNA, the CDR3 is TGTGCCAGCAGCTTGGGGGACAGATCGGGCGGGGAGCTGTTTTTT.

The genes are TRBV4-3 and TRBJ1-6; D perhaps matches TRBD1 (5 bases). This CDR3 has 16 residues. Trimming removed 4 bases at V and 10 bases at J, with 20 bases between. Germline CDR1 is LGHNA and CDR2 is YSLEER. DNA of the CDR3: TGCGCCAGCAGCCCCCAAAACAGGCCCTCTTCCTCACCCCTCCACTTT. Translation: CASSPQNRPSSSPLHF.

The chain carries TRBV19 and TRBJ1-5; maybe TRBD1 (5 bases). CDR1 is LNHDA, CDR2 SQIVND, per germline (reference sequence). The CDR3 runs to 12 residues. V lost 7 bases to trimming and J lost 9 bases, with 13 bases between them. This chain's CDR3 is CASNQGSGPQHF. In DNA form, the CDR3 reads TGTGCCAGTAATCAGGGATCCGGGCCCCAGCATTTT.

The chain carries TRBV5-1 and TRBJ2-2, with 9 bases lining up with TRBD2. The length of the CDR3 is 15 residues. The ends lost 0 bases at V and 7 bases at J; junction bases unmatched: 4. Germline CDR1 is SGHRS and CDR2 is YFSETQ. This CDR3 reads CASSLAGLAGGELFF. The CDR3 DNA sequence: TGCGCCAGCAGCTTGGCGGGACTAGCAGGCGGGGAGCTGTTTTTT.

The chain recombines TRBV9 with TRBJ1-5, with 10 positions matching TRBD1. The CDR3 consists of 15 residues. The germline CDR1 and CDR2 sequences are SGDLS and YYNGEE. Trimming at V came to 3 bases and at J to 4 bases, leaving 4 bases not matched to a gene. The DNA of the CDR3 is TGTGCCAGCAGCGATGGGACAGGGGTTAATCAGCCCCAGCATTTT. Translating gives CASSDGTGVNQPQHF.

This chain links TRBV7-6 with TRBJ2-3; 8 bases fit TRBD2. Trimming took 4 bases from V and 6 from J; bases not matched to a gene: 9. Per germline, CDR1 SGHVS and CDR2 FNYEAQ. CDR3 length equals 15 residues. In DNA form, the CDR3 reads TGTGCCAGCAGCTCGGGACTAGTAGTGGGTGATACGCAGTATTTT. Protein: CASSSGLVVGDTQYF.

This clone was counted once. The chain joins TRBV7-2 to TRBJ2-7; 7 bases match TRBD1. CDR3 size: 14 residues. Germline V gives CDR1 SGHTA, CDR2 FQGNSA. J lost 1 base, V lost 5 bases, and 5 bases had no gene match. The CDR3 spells CASSHRTGSYEQYF. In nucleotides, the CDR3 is TGTGCCAGCAGCCATCGGACAGGTTCCTACGAGCAGTACTTC. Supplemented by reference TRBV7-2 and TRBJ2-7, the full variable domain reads GAGVSQSPSNKVTEKGKDVELRCDPISGHTALYWYRQSLGQGLEFLIYFQGNSAPDKSGLPSDRFSAERTGGSVSTLTIQRTQQEDSAVYLCASSHRTGSYEQYFGPGTRLTVT.

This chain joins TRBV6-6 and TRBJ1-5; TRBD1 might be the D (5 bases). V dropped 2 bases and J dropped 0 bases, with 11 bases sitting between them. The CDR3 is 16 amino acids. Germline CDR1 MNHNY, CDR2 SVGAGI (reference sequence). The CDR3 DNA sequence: TGTGCCAGCAGTTACGAAATAGGACATAGCAATCAGCCCCAGCATTTT. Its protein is CASSYEIGHSNQPQHF.

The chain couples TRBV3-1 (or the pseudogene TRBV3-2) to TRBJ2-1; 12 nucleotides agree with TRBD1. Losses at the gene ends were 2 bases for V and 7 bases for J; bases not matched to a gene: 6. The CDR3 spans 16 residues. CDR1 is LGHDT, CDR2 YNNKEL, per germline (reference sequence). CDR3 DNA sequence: TGTGCCAGCAGCCAATGGGGACAGGGGGCAAGTAATGAGCAGTTCTTC. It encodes CASSQWGQGASNEQFF.

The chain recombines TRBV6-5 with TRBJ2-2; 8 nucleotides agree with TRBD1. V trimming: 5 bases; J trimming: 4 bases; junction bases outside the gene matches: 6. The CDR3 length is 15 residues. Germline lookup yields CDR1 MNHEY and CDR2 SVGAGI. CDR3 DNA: TGTGCCAGCAGTCAGGGGACAGGTATCACCGGGGAGCTGTTTTTT. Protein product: CASSQGTGITGELFF.

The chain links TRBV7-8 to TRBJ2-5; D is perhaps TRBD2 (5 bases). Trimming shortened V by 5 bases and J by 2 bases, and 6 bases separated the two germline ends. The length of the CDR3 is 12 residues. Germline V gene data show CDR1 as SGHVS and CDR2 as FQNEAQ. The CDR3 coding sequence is TGTGCCAGCAGCGCGGGTCAAGAGACCCAGTACTTC. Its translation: CASSAGQETQYF.

CDR3 in DNA: TGTGCCAGCAGCTGGTCCTTGGACAGCTCCTACGAGCAGTACTTC. Translated: CASSWSLDSSYEQYF. The chain carries TRBV3-1 (or the pseudogene TRBV3-2) and TRBJ2-7, with D maybe TRBD1 (6 bases). Trimming shortened V by 5 bases and J by 0 bases, and 14 bases separated the two germline ends. This CDR3 region has 15 residues. Germline V gene data show CDR1 as LGHDT and CDR2 as YNNKEL (reference sequence).

The CDR3: CASSMGQSWTEAFF. In nucleotides, the CDR3 is TGTGCCAGTAGTATGGGACAGTCATGGACTGAAGCTTTCTTT. The rearrangement links TRBV19 to TRBJ1-1, with 7 bases lining up with TRBD1. CDR1 LNHDA and CDR2 SQIVND come from the germline V gene (reference sequence). The CDR3 length is 14 residues. V trimming: 3 bases; J trimming: 5 bases; junction bases outside the gene matches: 6. Combining the CDR3 with reference TRBV19 and TRBJ1-1 gives the whole variable domain DGGITQSPKYLFRKEGQNVTLSCEQNLNHDAMYWYRQDPGQGLRLIYYSQIVNDFQKGDIAEGYSVSREKKESFPLTVTSAQKNPTAFYLCASSMGQSWTEAFFGQGTRLTVV.

CDR3 region: CASSLYVGGPTSTDTQYF. CDR3 nucleotides: TGTGCCAGCAGCTTGTATGTGGGGGGGCCAACTAGCACAGATACGCAGTATTTT. The rearrangement joins TRBV7-9 to TRBJ2-3; D may be TRBD2 (7 bases). The CDR3 totals 18 residues. Germline V lookup: CDR1 SEHNR, CDR2 FQNEAQ (reference sequence). V gave up 3 bases and J gave up 0 bases, with 19 bases separating them.

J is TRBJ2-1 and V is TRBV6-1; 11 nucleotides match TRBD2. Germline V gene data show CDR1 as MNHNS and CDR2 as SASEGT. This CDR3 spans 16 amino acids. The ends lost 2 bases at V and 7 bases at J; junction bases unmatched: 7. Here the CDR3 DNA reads TGTGCCAGCAGTGAAACTAGCGGGGGCGGGTATAATGAGCAGTTCTTC. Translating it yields CASSETSGGGYNEQFF.